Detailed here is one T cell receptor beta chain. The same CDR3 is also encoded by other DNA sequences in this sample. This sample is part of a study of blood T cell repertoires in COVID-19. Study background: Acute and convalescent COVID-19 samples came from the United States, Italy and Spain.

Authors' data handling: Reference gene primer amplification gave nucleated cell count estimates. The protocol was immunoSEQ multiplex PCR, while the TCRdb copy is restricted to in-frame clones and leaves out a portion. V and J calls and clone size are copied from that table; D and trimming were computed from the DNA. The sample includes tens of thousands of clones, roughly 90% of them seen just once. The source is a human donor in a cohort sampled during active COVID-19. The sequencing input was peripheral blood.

Here the CDR3 reads CASSEARQLANEKLFF. The CDR3 DNA sequence: TGTGCCAGCAGTGAAGCTAGACAGCTAGCTAATGAAAAACTGTTTTTT. This rearrangement joins TRBV6-1 to TRBJ1-4; tentatively, D is TRBD1 (5 bases). V lost 0 bases, J lost 3 bases, and 11 bases lay in between. Germline V gene data show CDR1 as MNHNS and CDR2 as SASEGT. There are 16 residues in the CDR3.